Below are 12 T cell receptor beta chains sequenced from a single sample in a study of CD8 T cells in Susac syndrome. RNA totalling roughly 0.45 to 1 ug underwent reverse transcription with random hexamers. Each CDR3 protein gets one entry after TCRdb re-called the immunoSEQ multiplex PCR reads with MiXCR. Of approximately 170,000 distinct CDR3 sequences in the sample, roughly 94% were seen once. The material sequenced was CD4+ T cells from PBMCs. The receptor source for this set is a human donor in good health.

This clonotype turned up a few times. CDR3 in DNA: TGCGCCAGCAGGGGCTCGGAGGACACTGAAGCTTTCTTT. It encodes CASRGSEDTEAFF. The J gene is TRBJ1-1, the V gene TRBV5-1; D gene unclear. V was cut by 5 bases and J by 3 bases, with 11 bases left in between. Per the germline V gene, CDR1 is SGHRS and CDR2 is YFSETQ. This CDR3 spans 13 amino acids.

This clonotype has just a few counts. The genes are TRBV6-1 and TRBJ2-3; D is unclear. From germline, CDR1 is MNHNS and CDR2 SASEGT. V lost 6 bases to trimming and J lost 0 bases, with 4 bases between them. The CDR3 contains 12 residues. The CDR3 DNA reads TGTGCCAGCAGCGGAAGCACAGATACGCAGTATTTT. It is translated as CASSGSTDTQYF.

The chain recombines TRBV20-1 with TRBJ1-1; D not resolved. The CDR3 has 13 amino acids. V shed 0 bases and J shed 4 bases, with 9 bases lying between them. The V gene's germline CDR1 is DFQATT and CDR2 SNEGSKA (reference sequence). The CDR3, as DNA: TGCAGTGCTAGAGATTTCGCGGGCACTGAAGCTTTCTTT. Amino acids: CSARDFAGTEAFF.

The chain is built from TRBV5-6 and TRBJ2-4, with 11 bases lining up with TRBD1. CDR1 and CDR2 from the germline V gene are SGHDT and YYEEEE. The V and J ends lost 4 bases and 9 bases, in that order; junction bases with no gene match: 9. This CDR3 has 15 residues. CDR3 loop: CASSPGTGGLSIQYF. CDR3 coding DNA: TGTGCCAGCAGCCCAGGGACAGGGGGTTTGAGCATTCAGTACTTC.

The chain employs TRBV20-1 and TRBJ2-3, with D hard to call. Between the trimmed V and J ends, which lost 7 bases and 0 bases, there was a span of 8 bases. CDR1 and CDR2 from the germline V gene are DFQATT and SNEGSKA (reference sequence). The CDR3 is made up of 12 amino acids. CDR3 loop: CSVTASTDTQYF. In DNA form, the CDR3 reads TGCAGTGTAACAGCTAGCACAGATACGCAGTATTTT.

This rearrangement joins TRBV5-1 to TRBJ1-4; D ambiguous. The germline V gene has CDR1 SGHRS and CDR2 YFSETQ. Trimming left V 0 bases short and J 3 bases short, with 3 bases between. This CDR3 region has 13 residues. In DNA, the CDR3 is TGCGCCAGCAGCTTGGGAGCTAATGAAAAACTGTTTTTT. Encoded protein: CASSLGANEKLFF. Using reference TRBV5-1 and TRBJ1-4 for the parts outside the CDR3, the full variable domain is KAGVTQTPRYLIKTRGQQVTLSCSPISGHRSVSWYQQTPGQGLQFLFEYFSETQRNKGNFPGRFSGRQFSNSRSEMNVSTLELGDSALYLCASSLGANEKLFFGSGTQLSVL.

V is TRBV21-1 and J is TRBJ2-7; TRBD2 is the table's D call and was not checked against the DNA. TRBV21-1 is given as a pseudogene. The CDR3 extends over 18 amino acids. The CDR3 DNA reads TGTGCCAGCAGCAAAGAACGGCTAGCGGGAGGGCCACATTGCGAGCAGTACTTC. It yields the protein CASSKERLAGGPHCEQYF.

The V gene is TRBV6-6, the J gene TRBJ1-5, with TRBD1 matching over 10 bases. V lost 5 bases to trimming and J lost 4 bases; unmatched junction nucleotides: 2. From germline, CDR1 is MNHNY and CDR2 SVGAGI (reference sequence). The CDR3 spans 14 residues. The CDR3 sequence is CASSTGQGNQPQHF. The CDR3 DNA sequence: TGTGCCAGCAGTACGGGACAGGGGAATCAGCCCCAGCATTTT.

V gene TRBV7-3 combines with J gene TRBJ2-1, with D perhaps given as TRBD1 or TRBD2 (5 bases each). The V and J ends lost 5 bases and 0 bases respectively, with 8 bases between them. Germline-derived CDR1 and CDR2 are SGHTA and FQGTGA. This CDR3 contains 14 residues. CDR3 nucleotide sequence: TGTGCCAGCAGCCCGGGGACCTCCTACAATGAGCAGTTCTTC. It specifies CASSPGTSYNEQFF.

This chain joins TRBV6-2 or TRBV6-3 and TRBJ1-1; weak D call: TRBD1 (5 bases). Per germline, CDR1 MNHEY and CDR2 SVGEGT. The CDR3 is 13 amino acids. V lost 6 bases, J lost 5 bases, and 13 bases lay in between. The CDR3 coding sequence is TGTGCCAGCAGCAAGGGGTTTTTAACTGAAGCTTTCTTT. Its translation: CASSKGFLTEAFF.

The chain has TRBV20-1 and TRBJ1-5; the D is unclear. CDR1 and CDR2 (germline): DFQATT, SNEGSKA (reference sequence). The CDR3 covers 18 residues. V was pared by 2 bases and J by 1 base, with 21 bases between. The CDR3 DNA follows: TGCAGTGCTAGACCCTGGGGAGGAGGTATTCCCAGCAATCAGCCCCAGCATTTT. The encoded protein is CSARPWGGGIPSNQPQHF.

This rearrangement joins TRBV29-1 to TRBJ2-3; TRBD1 aligns across 9 bases. The CDR3 totals 13 residues. Germline-derived CDR1 and CDR2 are SQVTM and ANQGSEA. V lost 6 bases to trimming and J lost 0 bases; unmatched junction nucleotides: 1. CDR3 sequence reads: CSVGQGSTDTQYF. The CDR3, as DNA: TGCAGCGTGGGACAGGGTAGCACAGATACGCAGTATTTT.